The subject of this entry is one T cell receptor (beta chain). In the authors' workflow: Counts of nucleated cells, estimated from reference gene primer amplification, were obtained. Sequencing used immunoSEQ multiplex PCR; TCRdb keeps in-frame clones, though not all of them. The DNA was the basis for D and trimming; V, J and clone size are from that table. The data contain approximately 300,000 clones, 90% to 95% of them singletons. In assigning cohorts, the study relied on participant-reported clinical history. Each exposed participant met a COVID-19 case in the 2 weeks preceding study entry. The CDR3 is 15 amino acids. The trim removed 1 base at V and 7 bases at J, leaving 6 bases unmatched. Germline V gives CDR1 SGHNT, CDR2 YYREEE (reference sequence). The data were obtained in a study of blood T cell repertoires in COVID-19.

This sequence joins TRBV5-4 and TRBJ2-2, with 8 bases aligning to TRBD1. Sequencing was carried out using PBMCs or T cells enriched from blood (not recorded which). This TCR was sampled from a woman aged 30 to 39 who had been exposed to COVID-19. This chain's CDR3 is CASSLPDREFGELFF. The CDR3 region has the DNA TGTGCCAGCAGCTTGCCGGACAGGGAGTTCGGGGAGCTGTTTTTT.